The clone carrying this T cell receptor (beta chain) was seen once. Its target is unknown. This entry comes from a study of T cell repertoires in cytomegalovirus infection. MiXCR, applied by TCRdb to the reads, yields one record per CDR3 protein. Of 50,000 to 65,000 distinct CDR3 sequences listed, around 20% are singletons. Germline V gene sequence: CDR1 SGHVS, CDR2 FQNEAQ. Trimming removed 5 bases from V and 5 bases from J; junction bases left unmatched: 7. The CDR3 extends over 14 amino acids. This TCR derives from a human donor in good health (CMV status not recorded). Some clones in this sample may be carry-over from other donors' samples. This chain uses TRBV7-8 with TRBJ2-5; 8 bases map to TRBD1. This specimen consisted of CD8+ T cells from cultured PBMCs, obtained from culture after CMV antigen stimulation. CDR3: CASSPRGQGETQYF. In nucleotides, the CDR3 is TGTGCCAGCAGCCCCAGGGGGCAAGGGGAGACCCAGTACTTC. Full variable domain (remainder filled in from reference TRBV7-8 and TRBJ2-5): GAGVSQSPRYKVAKRGQDVALRCDPISGHVSLFWYQQALGQGPEFLTYFQNEAQLDKSGLPSDRFFAERPEGSVSTLKIQRTQQEDSAVYLCASSPRGQGETQYFGPGTRLLVL.